A single sample gave rise to the 19 T cell receptor beta chains below, sequenced in a study of shared clonotypes between healthy human individuals. Assay: immunoSEQ multiplex PCR; the TCRdb copy retains only in-frame clones and omits some. Among approximately 330,000 clones listed, roughly 70% were seen once. Input material: memory CD4+ T cells sorted from blood. Described subset: CD45RA-negative fraction. The receptor set was obtained from a man under 40 in good health.

This clone was counted a single time. The chain combines TRBV19 with TRBJ2-7, with TRBD1 as a possible D gene (6 bases). The V end lost 3 bases, the J end lost 0 bases, and 12 bases lay between the germline ends. Germline CDR1 LNHDA, CDR2 SQIVND (reference sequence). There are 15 residues in the CDR3. The CDR3 spells CASSMDSQSSYEQYF. CDR3 DNA sequence: TGTGCCAGTAGTATGGACAGTCAGAGCTCCTACGAGCAGTACTTC.

The chain uses TRBV19 and TRBJ2-1, with 8 bases lining up with TRBD1. The CDR3 length is 15 residues. V gave up 7 bases and J gave up 3 bases; unmatched junction bases: 8. CDR1 is LNHDA and CDR2 is SQIVND in the germline V gene (reference sequence). The CDR3 DNA sequence: TGTGCCAGTAAGCGCGACAGGGGAGACTACAATGAGCAGTTCTTC. It encodes CASKRDRGDYNEQFF.

The chain couples TRBV19 to TRBJ2-6; 12 bases fit TRBD2. This CDR3 is built from 18 residues. Germline CDR1 reads LNHDA; CDR2 reads SQIVND (reference sequence). Germline trimming cut 3 bases from V and 1 base from J; bases unmatched to any gene: 4. CDR3 loop: CASSILTSGSSGANVLTF. The CDR3, as DNA: TGTGCCAGTAGTATCCTGACTAGCGGGAGTTCTGGGGCCAACGTCCTGACTTTC.

This clone was picked up a small number of times. The chain joins TRBV4-3 to TRBJ2-1; D assignment may be TRBD1 or TRBD2 (6 bases each). The V gene lost 1 base and the J gene lost 5 bases, with 15 bases spanning the gap. The CDR3 extends over 16 amino acids. Germline values: CDR1 LGHNA, CDR2 YSLEER. The CDR3, as DNA: TGCGCCAGCAGCCAAGTCGGGGGCCCTTTCGACAATGAGCAGTTCTTC. The encoded protein is CASSQVGGPFDNEQFF.

The rearrangement links TRBV27 to TRBJ2-7, with 10 bases matching TRBD1. From germline, CDR1 is MNHEY and CDR2 SMNVEV (reference sequence). J gave up 6 bases and V 5 bases, and 10 bases lay outside the gene matches. CDR3 length: 15 residues. The CDR3 is CASSAGTGVFSEQYF. CDR3 in DNA: TGTGCCAGCAGTGCCGGGACAGGGGTGTTTTCCGAGCAGTACTTC.

This chain connects TRBV5-6 to TRBJ2-7; 10 bases are shared with TRBD2. Per germline, CDR1 SGHDT and CDR2 YYEEEE. The CDR3 runs to 16 residues. J gave up 1 base and V 1 base, and 5 bases lay outside the gene matches. In DNA, the CDR3 is TGTGCCAGCAGCTTGCGGCTAGCGGGAGTGTCCTACGAGCAGTACTTC. The encoded protein is CASSLRLAGVSYEQYF.

The CDR3 bases are TGTGCCATCGCTACTAGCGGGAATTACGAGCAGTACTTC. Protein product: CAIATSGNYEQYF. The rearrangement links TRBV10-3 to TRBJ2-7, with 10 bases aligning to TRBD2. The V gene's germline CDR1 is ENHRY and CDR2 SYGVKD. J gave up 4 bases and V 8 bases, and 5 bases lay outside the gene matches. CDR3 length: 13 residues.

This clone occurred once. This may arise from a read error, as a much more abundant clone is one base away. The rearrangement links TRBV5-1 to TRBJ2-7; D remains ambiguous. V lost 3 bases, J lost 2 bases, and 15 bases lay in between. This CDR3 region has 15 residues. Germline loops: CDR1 SGHRS, CDR2 YFSETQ. In nucleotides, the CDR3 is TGCGCCAGCAGCTCTTCCCTCCTAGGCCCCTACGAGCAGTACTTC. Its protein is CASSSSLLGPYEQYF.

On this clone: This may arise from a read error, as a much more abundant clone is one base away. This sample also contains other DNA sequences that code for the same CDR3. The chain employs TRBV2 and TRBJ2-5; no reliable D call. From germline, CDR1 is SNHLY and CDR2 FYNNEI. Between the trimmed V and J ends, which lost 8 bases and 2 bases, there was a span of 24 bases. This CDR3 spans 17 amino acids. CDR3 residues: CASSVPGPRVKQETQYF. In DNA form, the CDR3 reads TGTGCCAGCTCCGTCCCGGGCCCCAGAGTTAAACAAGAGACCCAGTACTTC.

The chain employs TRBV11-3 and TRBJ2-3; possibly TRBD1 for D (5 bases). Trimming took off 0 bases at V and 4 bases at J, with 11 bases between the two ends. Germline V lookup: CDR1 SGHNT, CDR2 YENEEA. The CDR3 covers 15 residues. The CDR3 coding sequence is TGTGCCAGCAGCTTAGATGCAGGGTGGGCAGATACGCAGTATTTT. This gives the protein CASSLDAGWADTQYF.

This chain links TRBV28 with TRBJ2-7; D is undetermined. V was shortened by 4 bases and J by 0 bases, with 16 bases between the two germline ends. This CDR3 has 16 amino acids. The germline gives CDR1 MDHEN, CDR2 SYDVKM. The CDR3 DNA is TGTGCCAGCAGTTCTCGTTTGGTTCGTACCTCCTACGAGCAGTACTTC. This encodes CASSSRLVRTSYEQYF.

CDR3 loop: CASSLSRGPQGAFF. The CDR3 DNA is TGTGCCAGCAGCTTAAGTCGTGGACCTCAGGGCGCTTTCTTT. This chain uses TRBV7-2 with TRBJ1-1; possible D gene TRBD1, 5 bases. Trimming pared 2 bases from V and 11 bases from J, leaving 18 bases between. The CDR3 length is 14 residues. Germline values: CDR1 SGHTA, CDR2 FQGNSA.

The table lists this clone with a few counts. This chain joins TRBV30 and TRBJ1-3, with D perhaps TRBD1 (6 bases). CDR1 and CDR2 from the germline V gene are GTSNPN and SVGIG (reference sequence). Trimming cost V 0 bases and J 7 bases, with 13 bases left between them. The CDR3 runs to 14 residues. CDR3 region: CAWSVGGLVNTIYF. The CDR3 DNA follows: TGTGCCTGGAGTGTAGGGGGGCTTGTGAACACCATATATTTT.

The rearrangement joins TRBV7-2 to TRBJ1-2; 7 bases fit TRBD1. The CDR3 loop spans 13 amino acids. Germline CDR1 SGHTA, CDR2 FQGNSA. After removal of 7 bases from V and 4 bases from J, the junction contained 6 bases not matched to a gene. The DNA of the CDR3 is TGTGCCAGCAAAGACAGGGCGCCCTATGGCTACACCTTC. Its protein product is CASKDRAPYGYTF.

The chain recombines TRBV6-6 with TRBJ2-3, with D unclear. V was cut by 5 bases and J by 4 bases, with 10 bases left in between. This CDR3 has 13 amino acids. The germline CDR1 and CDR2 sequences are MNHNY and SVGAGI (reference sequence). As DNA, the CDR3 is TGTGCCAGCAGTACGAATCGGGCAGATACGCAGTATTTT. Protein: CASSTNRADTQYF.

On this clone itself: The sample holds other DNA sequences that translate to the same CDR3. This rearrangement joins TRBV5-1 to TRBJ2-5; D uncertain. Trimming removed 2 bases from V and 5 bases from J, with 10 bases in between. Germline V lookup: CDR1 SGHRS, CDR2 YFSETQ. This CDR3 contains 13 residues. The chain's CDR3 is CASSFGVGETQYF. CDR3 DNA sequence: TGCGCCAGCAGCTTTGGGGTCGGGGAGACCCAGTACTTC.

This chain uses TRBV5-4 with TRBJ2-3; 10 bases agree with TRBD1. CDR3 length equals 14 residues. CDR1 and CDR2 from the germline V gene are SGHNT and YYREEE (reference sequence). V lost 4 bases and J lost 6; bases outside the gene matches: 5. The CDR3: CASSAGQGSDTQYF. CDR3 sequence (DNA): TGTGCCAGCAGCGCGGGACAGGGGTCGGATACGCAGTATTTT.

The CDR3 sequence: CASSVALESSEQFF. DNA for the CDR3: TGTGCCAGCAGCGTAGCGCTAGAGTCTAGTGAGCAGTTCTTC. V is TRBV9 and J is TRBJ2-1; no clear D. This CDR3 spans 14 amino acids. V was trimmed by 0 bases and J by 9 bases, leaving 13 bases between them. Germline values: CDR1 SGDLS, CDR2 YYNGEE.

This clone was detected only a few times. The chain combines TRBV28 with TRBJ2-7; D uncertain. The V gene lost 6 bases and the J gene lost 7 bases, with 10 bases spanning the gap. The CDR3 length is 11 residues. Germline V gene lookup returns CDR1 MDHEN and CDR2 SYDVKM. CDR3 coding DNA: TGTGCCAGCAGCCCTCGACGGGAGCAGTACTTC. Protein product: CASSPRREQYF.